This T cell receptor beta chain appears in the sequencing data of a study of OX40 agonist ivuxolimab in advanced cancers. V was clipped by 0 bases and J by 0 bases, with 8 bases between them. Germline V CDR1 and CDR2: SGHRS, YFSETQ. The length of the CDR3 is 15 residues. TCRdb's table, derived via immunoSEQ multiplex PCR, lists solely in-frame clones and lacks some. Among around 98,000 clones listed, roughly 85% were seen once. The TCR sequence derives from an adult with an advanced solid tumor such as melanoma, head and neck, liver or kidney cancer. The chain carries TRBV5-1 and TRBJ2-3; TRBD1 might be the D (6 bases). Sequences were derived from CD4+ or CD8+ T cells sorted from blood, sampled in a trial of the OX40 agonist ivuxolimab. The CDR3 coding sequence is TGCGCCAGCAGCTTGGTACAGGGCAGCACAGATACGCAGTATTTT. Protein: CASSLVQGSTDTQYF. The whole variable domain, remainder taken from reference TRBV5-1 and TRBJ2-3, is KAGVTQTPRYLIKTRGQQVTLSCSPISGHRSVSWYQQTPGQGLQFLFEYFSETQRNKGNFPGRFSGRQFSNSRSEMNVSTLELGDSALYLCASSLVQGSTDTQYFGPGTRLTVL.